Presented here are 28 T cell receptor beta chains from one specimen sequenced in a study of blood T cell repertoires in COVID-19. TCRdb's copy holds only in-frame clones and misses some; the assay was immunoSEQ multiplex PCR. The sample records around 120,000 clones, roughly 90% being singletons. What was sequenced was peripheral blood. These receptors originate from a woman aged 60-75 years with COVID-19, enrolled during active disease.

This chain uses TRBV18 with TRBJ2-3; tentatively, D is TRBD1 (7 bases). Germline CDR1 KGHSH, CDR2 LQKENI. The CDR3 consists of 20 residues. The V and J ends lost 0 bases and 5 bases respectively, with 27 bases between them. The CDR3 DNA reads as TGTGCCAGCTCACCACCTGCCCCCGCGCTAGCGAGGGGGCTTAAAGATACGCAGTATTTT. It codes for CASSPPAPALARGLKDTQYF.

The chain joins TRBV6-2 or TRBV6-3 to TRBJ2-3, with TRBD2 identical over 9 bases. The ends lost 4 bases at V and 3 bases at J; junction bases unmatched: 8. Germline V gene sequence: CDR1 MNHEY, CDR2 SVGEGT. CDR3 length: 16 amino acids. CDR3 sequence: CASSFVSGGYTDTQYF. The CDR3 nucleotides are TGTGCCAGCAGTTTTGTTAGCGGGGGTTATACAGATACGCAGTATTTT.

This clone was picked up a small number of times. Here the CDR3 reads CASSYNGPGGAGYGYTF. Written as DNA, the CDR3 is TGTGCCAGCAGTTACAACGGGCCAGGGGGCGCGGGCTATGGCTACACCTTC. The V call is TRBV6-2 or TRBV6-3, the J call TRBJ1-2, with 8 bases fitting TRBD1. Trimming at V came to 2 bases and at J to 4 bases, leaving 12 bases not matched to a gene. Germline V CDR1 and CDR2: MNHEY, SVGEGT. The CDR3 has 17 amino acids.

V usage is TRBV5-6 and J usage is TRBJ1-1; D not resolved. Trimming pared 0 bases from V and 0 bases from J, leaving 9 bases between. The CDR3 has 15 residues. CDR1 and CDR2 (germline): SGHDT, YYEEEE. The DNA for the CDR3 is TGTGCCAGCAGCTTGGGTAGGAGCATGAACACTGAAGCTTTCTTT. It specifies CASSLGRSMNTEAFF.

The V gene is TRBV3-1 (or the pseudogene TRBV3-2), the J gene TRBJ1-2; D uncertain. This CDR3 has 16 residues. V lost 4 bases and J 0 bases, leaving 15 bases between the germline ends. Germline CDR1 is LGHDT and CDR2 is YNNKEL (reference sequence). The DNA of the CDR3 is TGTGCCAGCAGCCCTCTGTTTACAGCAGCTAACTATGGCTACACCTTC. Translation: CASSPLFTAANYGYTF.

CDR3 residues: CASSPLAGGLMNTGELFF. The CDR3 DNA reads as TGTGCCAGTAGTCCACTAGCGGGGGGGCTAATGAACACCGGGGAGCTGTTTTTT. The rearrangement joins TRBV19 to TRBJ2-2; the match to TRBD2 covers 13 bases. The CDR3 extends over 18 amino acids. The trim removed 5 bases at V and 1 base at J, leaving 7 bases unmatched. Germline V gene sequence: CDR1 LNHDA, CDR2 SQIVND (reference sequence).

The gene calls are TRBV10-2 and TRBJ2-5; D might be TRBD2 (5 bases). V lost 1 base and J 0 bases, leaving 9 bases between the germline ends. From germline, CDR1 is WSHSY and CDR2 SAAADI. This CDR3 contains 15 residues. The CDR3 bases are TGCGCCAGCAGTGAGTTCTGGGGAGACCAAGAGACCCAGTACTTC. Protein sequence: CASSEFWGDQETQYF.

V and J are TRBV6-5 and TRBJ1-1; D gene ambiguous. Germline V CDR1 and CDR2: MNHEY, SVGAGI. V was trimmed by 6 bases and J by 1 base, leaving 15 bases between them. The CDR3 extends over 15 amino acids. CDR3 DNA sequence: TGTGCCAGCAGCCCCCCAGCGATCGGGAACACTGAAGCTTTCTTT. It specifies CASSPPAIGNTEAFF.

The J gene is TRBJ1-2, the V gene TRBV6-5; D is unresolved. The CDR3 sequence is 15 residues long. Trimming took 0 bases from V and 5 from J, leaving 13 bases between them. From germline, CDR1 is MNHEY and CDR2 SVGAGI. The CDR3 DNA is TGTGCCAGCAGTTACTCGATGCTGAGGGCGTATGGCTACACCTTC. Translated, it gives CASSYSMLRAYGYTF.

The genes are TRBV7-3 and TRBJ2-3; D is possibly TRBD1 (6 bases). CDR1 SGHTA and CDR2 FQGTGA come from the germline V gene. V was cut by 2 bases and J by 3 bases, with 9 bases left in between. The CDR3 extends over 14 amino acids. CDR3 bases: TGTGCCAGCAGCTTAGGGACAAGGACAGATACGCAGTATTTT. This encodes CASSLGTRTDTQYF.

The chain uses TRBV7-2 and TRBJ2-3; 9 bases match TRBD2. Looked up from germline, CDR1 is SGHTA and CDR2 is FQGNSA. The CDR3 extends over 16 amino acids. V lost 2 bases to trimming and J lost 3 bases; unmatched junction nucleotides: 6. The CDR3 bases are TGTGCCAGCAGCTTATCGGTAGCGGGGGCAACAGATACGCAGTATTTT. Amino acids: CASSLSVAGATDTQYF.

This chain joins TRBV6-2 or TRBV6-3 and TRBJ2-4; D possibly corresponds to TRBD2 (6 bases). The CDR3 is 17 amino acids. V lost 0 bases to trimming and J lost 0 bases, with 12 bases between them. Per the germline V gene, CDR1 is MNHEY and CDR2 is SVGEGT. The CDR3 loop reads CASSYSQGLIAKNIQYF. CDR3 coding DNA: TGTGCCAGCAGTTACTCGCAGGGACTCATAGCCAAAAACATTCAGTACTTC.

The CDR3: CASSDQMNTEAFF. The CDR3 DNA reads TGTGCCAGTAGTGATCAGATGAACACTGAAGCTTTCTTT. The chain links TRBV19 to TRBJ1-1; no definite D call. The CDR3 is 13 amino acids. Germline-derived CDR1 and CDR2 are LNHDA and SQIVND (reference sequence). The V gene lost 5 bases and the J gene lost 0 bases, with 7 bases spanning the gap.

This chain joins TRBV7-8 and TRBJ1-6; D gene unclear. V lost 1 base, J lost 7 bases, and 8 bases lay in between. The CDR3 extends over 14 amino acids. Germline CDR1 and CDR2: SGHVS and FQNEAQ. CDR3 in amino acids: CASSLVRFNSPLHF. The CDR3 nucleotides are TGTGCCAGCAGCTTAGTCAGGTTCAATTCACCCCTCCACTTT. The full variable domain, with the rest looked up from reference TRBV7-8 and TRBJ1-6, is GAGVSQSPRYKVAKRGQDVALRCDPISGHVSLFWYQQALGQGPEFLTYFQNEAQLDKSGLPSDRFFAERPEGSVSTLKIQRTQQEDSAVYLCASSLVRFNSPLHFGNGTRLTVT.

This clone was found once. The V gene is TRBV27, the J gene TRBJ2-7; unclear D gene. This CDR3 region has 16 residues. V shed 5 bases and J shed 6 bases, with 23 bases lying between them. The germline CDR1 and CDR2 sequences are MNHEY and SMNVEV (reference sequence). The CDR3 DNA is TGTGCCAGCAGTACCAGCCCAACAGAAATGACCTCCGAGCAGTACTTC. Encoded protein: CASSTSPTEMTSEQYF.

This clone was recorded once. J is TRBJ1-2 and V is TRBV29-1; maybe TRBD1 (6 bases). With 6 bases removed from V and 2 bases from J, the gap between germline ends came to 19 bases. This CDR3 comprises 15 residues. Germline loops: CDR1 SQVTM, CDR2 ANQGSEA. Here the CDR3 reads CSVSQTDRSNYGYTF. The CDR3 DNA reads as TGCAGCGTATCCCAAACCGACAGGTCCAACTATGGCTACACCTTC.

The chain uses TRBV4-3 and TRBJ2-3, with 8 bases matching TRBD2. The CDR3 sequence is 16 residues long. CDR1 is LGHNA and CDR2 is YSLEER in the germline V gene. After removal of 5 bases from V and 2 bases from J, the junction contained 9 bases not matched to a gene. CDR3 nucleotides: TGCGCCAGCAGCGAAACCGCGGGGGGTTCCACAGATACGCAGTATTTT. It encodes CASSETAGGSTDTQYF.

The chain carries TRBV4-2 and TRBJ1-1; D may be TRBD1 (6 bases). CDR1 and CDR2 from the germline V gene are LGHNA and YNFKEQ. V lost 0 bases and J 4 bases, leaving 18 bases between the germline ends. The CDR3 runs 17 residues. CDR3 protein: CASSQDGYRAMSTEAFF. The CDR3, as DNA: TGTGCCAGCAGCCAAGATGGGTACAGGGCTATGAGCACTGAAGCTTTCTTT.

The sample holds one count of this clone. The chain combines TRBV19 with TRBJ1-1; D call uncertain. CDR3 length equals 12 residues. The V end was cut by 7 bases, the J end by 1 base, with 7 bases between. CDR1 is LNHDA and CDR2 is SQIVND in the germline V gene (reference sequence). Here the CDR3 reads CASNLPNTEAFF. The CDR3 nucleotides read TGTGCCAGTAACCTACCGAACACTGAAGCTTTCTTT.

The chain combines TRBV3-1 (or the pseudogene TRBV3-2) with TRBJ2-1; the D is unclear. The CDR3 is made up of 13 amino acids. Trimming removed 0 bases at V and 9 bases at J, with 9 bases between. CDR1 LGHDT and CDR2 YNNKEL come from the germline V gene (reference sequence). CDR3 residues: CASSQDVGGEQFF. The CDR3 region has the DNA TGTGCCAGCAGCCAAGATGTAGGCGGTGAGCAGTTCTTC.

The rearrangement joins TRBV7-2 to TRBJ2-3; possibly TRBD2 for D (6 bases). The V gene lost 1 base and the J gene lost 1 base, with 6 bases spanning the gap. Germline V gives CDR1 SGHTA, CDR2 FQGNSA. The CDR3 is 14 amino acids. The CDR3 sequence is CASSLVAGTDTQYF. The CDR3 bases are TGTGCCAGCAGCTTAGTAGCGGGCACAGATACGCAGTATTTT.

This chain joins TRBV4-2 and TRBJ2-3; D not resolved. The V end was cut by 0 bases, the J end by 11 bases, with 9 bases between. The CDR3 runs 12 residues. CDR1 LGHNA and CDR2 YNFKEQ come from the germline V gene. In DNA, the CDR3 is TGTGCCAGCAGCCAAGATATACGACAGCAGTATTTT. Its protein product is CASSQDIRQQYF.

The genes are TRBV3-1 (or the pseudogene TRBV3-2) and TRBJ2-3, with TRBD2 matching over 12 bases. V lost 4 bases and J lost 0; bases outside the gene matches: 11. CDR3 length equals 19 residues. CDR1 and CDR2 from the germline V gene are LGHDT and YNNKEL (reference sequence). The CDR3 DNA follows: TGTGCCAGCAGCCCAACTCGAGGACTAGCGGGGACTAGCACAGATACGCAGTATTTT. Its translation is CASSPTRGLAGTSTDTQYF.

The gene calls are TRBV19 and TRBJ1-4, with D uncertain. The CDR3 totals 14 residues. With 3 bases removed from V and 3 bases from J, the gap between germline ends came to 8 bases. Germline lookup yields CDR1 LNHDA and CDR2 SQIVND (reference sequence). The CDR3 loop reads CASSIQVANEKLFF. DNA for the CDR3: TGTGCCAGTAGTATTCAGGTGGCTAATGAAAAACTGTTTTTT.

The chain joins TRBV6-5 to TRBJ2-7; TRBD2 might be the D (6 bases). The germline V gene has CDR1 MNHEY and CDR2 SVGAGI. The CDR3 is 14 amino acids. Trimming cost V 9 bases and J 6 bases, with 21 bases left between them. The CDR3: CASSGAGRLVEQYF. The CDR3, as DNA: TGTGCCAGTTCTGGGGCAGGGAGGCTCGTCGAGCAGTACTTC.

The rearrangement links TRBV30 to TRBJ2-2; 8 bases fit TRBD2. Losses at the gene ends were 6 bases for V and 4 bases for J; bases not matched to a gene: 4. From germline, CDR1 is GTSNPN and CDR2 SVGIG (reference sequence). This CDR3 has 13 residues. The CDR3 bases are TGTGCCTGCGGGGGGGAAGGCACCGGGGAGCTGTTTTTT. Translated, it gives CACGGEGTGELFF. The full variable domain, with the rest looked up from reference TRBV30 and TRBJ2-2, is SQTIHQWPATLVQPVGSPLSLECTVEGTSNPNLYWYRQAAGRGLQLLFYSVGIGQISSEVPQNLSASRPQDRQFILSSKKLLLSDSGFYLCACGGEGTGELFFGEGSRLTVL.

CDR3 coding DNA: TGTGCCAGCACCCAGGGTGGGAACACTGAAGCTTTCTTT. Translation: CASTQGGNTEAFF. This chain links TRBV5-6 with TRBJ1-1, with D possibly matching TRBD1 (5 bases). Trimming left V 6 bases short and J 1 base short, with 10 bases between. CDR3 length: 13 residues. The germline V gene encodes CDR1 SGHDT and CDR2 YYEEEE.

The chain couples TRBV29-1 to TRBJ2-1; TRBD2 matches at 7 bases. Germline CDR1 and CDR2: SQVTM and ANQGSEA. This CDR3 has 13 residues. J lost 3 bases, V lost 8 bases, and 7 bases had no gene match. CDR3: CSSQRGNYNEQFF. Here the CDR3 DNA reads TGCAGCTCCCAGCGGGGTAACTACAATGAGCAGTTCTTC.